The T cell receptor beta chain under discussion was sequenced for a study of T cells after yellow fever vaccination (dated by TCRdb to between 2018 and 2020). For the wider study: Libraries from fractions with low cell numbers were prepared with the SMART-Seq v4 Ultra Low Input RNA kit. To follow T-cell clones before and after both primary and booster YFV17D yellow fever vaccination, bulk TCR alpha and beta repertoires underwent longitudinal sequencing. Bulk PBMC replicates and cell subsets were isolated from blood drawn at multiple timepoints before and after both primary and secondary immunization. The cohort comprised two healthy male donors, one aged 18 to 29 and one aged 30 to 39 years.

Synthesis of TCR cDNA relied on 5'RACE template switching, a step that introduced a universal primer site along with unique molecular identifiers. cDNA synthesis was primed from both the TCR alpha and TCR beta constant segments. Two PCR steps were used to amplify libraries, with sample barcodes and sequencing adapters being added in the second step. Sequencing of libraries was performed on Illumina HiSeq 2500 (2x100 bp) or NovaSeq (2x150 bp). As for the authors' bioinformatics: MIGEC was used to demultiplex reads and collapse the reads into UMI consensus sequences, and MiXCR was used for V(D)J alignment. Clonotypes responding to the vaccine were identified with edgeR on replicate PBMC samples, with the criteria of FDR below 0.01 and a log2 fold change above 5 up to day 15. Each bulk clonotype was labeled CD4 or CD8 based on which sequenced repertoire, CD4 or CD8, contained the clonotype at higher abundance. Using fastp at Q25 and MiXCR, TCRdb reprocessed the public reads and kept productive beta chains. Each entry is one CDR3 protein sequence, shown with its most common DNA and genes. TCRdb assigned the V and J calls; the authors' analysis was not used. Recorded for this sample are 300,000 to 400,000 distinct CDR3 sequences; under 7.5% of them occurred a single time. The ten largest clones take up 14% to 15% of the sample.

Taken from cysteine to phenylalanine, the CDR3 has 14 residues. This entry keeps only the CDR3 DNA: 42 bases, framed from base 1. The germline V gene supplies CDR1 SGHRS and CDR2 YFSETQ. Trimming takes 1 base off V and 3 bases off J; junction bases not matched to a gene: 1. Read against the paper, the sample's treatment or condition label means: live attenuated yellow fever vaccine strain. At each blood-draw timepoint, two biological replicates of bulk PBMCs were collected. PBMCs were isolated from peripheral blood using a standard Ficoll-Paque protocol. TriZol was used to extract RNA from bulk PBMCs, from CD4 and CD8 fractions, and from dextramer-positive and dextramer-negative fractions. The research as a whole found: A small fraction of clonotypes appeared in both the CD4 and CD8 compartments, likely as a result of convergent recombination. After the booster, most clones that had expanded after primary vaccination were detected again (around 95% of CD4 and more than 80% of CD8), suggesting broad maintenance of memory. FACS-sorted repertoires could contain abundant contaminating clonotypes from the bulk population, so computational filtering was required. The secondary T-cell response was found to be weaker but faster than the primary response, with a peak reached on day 5 rather than on day 15. The study included only a couple of donors, which limits how far the findings can be generalized.

This clonotype was seen at least ten times. Its cognate antigen has yet to be identified. Base qualities are not at hand, and no much larger clone is one base apart. The V gene is TRBV5-1 and the J gene is TRBJ2-1, with 7 bases in between that match TRBD1. The sample here was PBMCs, taken 5 days after the yellow fever booster vaccination. This clonotype was sampled from a young man who received the YFV17D yellow fever vaccine. The CDR3 has the sequence CASSLRQGYNEQFF. In nucleotide form, the sequence is TGCGCCAGCAGCTTGCGACAGGGCTACAATGAGCAGTTCTTC. Extended through the reference TRBV5-1 and TRBJ2-1 proteins, this CDR3 yields the full variable domain: KAGVTQTPRYLIKTRGQQVTLSCSPISGHRSVSWYQQTPGQGLQFLFEYFSETQRNKGNFPGRFSGRQFSNSRSEMNVSTLELGDSALYLCASSLRQGYNEQFFGPGTRLTVL.